This T cell receptor beta chain emerged from a study of T cells in Graves' hyperthyroidism and ophthalmopathy. The table lists this clonotype with many counts. Amplification of TCR beta CDR3 regions used RNA as the template. TCR CDR3 regions were first amplified by RT-PCR with HTBI primers. One entry per CDR3 protein, called by TCRdb with MiXCR from the multiplex PCR reads. Of around 610,000 distinct CDR3 sequences listed, roughly 14% are singletons. Deletions cut 0 bases from V and 5 bases from J, with 13 bases between. This CDR3 is 15 amino acids long. Germline CDR1 is LNHNV and CDR2 is YYDKDF (reference sequence).

The chain links TRBV15 to TRBJ2-5; D might be TRBD2 (7 bases). Specimen: blood. The receptor's source is a woman aged 40 to 49 with Graves' ophthalmopathy. CDR3 nucleotide sequence: TGTGCCACCAGCAGAGAGCGGGGAGGGGGGGAGACCCAGTACTTC. Its protein product is CATSRERGGGETQYF.